This T cell receptor (beta chain) was obtained from a study of blood T cell repertoires in COVID-19. Authors' methods: How many nucleated cells were present was estimated from reference gene primer amplification. The table came from immunoSEQ multiplex PCR; TCRdb's copy has only in-frame clones and leaves some out. That table gives V, J and clone size, and the DNA gave D and trimming. Counted here are over 200,000 clones, around 80% occurring once; the ten biggest clones make up 0.95% to 1.5%. This CDR3 is 16 amino acids long. Germline CDR1 is MGHRA and CDR2 is YSYEKL. Trimming stripped 2 bases from V and 0 bases from J, with 11 bases between.

The gene calls are TRBV4-1 and TRBJ2-1; weak D call: TRBD2 (6 bases). The TCR was taken from a woman in her twenties or thirties with COVID-19, enrolled during active disease. The material sequenced was peripheral blood. The CDR3: CASSQRGLSSYNEQFF. CDR3 nucleotides: TGCGCCAGCAGCCAACGGGGACTCAGCTCCTACAATGAGCAGTTCTTC.